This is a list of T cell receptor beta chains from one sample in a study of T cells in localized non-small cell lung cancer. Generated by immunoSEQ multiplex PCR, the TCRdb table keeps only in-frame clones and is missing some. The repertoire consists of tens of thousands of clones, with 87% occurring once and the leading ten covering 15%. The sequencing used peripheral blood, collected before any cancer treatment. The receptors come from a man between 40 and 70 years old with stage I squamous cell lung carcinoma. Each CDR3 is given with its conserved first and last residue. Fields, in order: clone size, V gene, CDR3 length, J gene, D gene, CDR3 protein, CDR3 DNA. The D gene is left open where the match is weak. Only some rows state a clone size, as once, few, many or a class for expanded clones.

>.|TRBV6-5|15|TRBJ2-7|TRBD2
CASSSGTSASYEQYF
TGTGCCAGCAGCTCCGGGACTAGCGCCTCCTACGAGCAGTACTTC
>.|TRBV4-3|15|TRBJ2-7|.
CASSQEPSRDGEQYF
TGCGCCAGCAGCCAAGAGCCGAGCAGGGACGGCGAGCAGTACTTC
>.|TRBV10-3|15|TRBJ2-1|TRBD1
CAISGPGQGQGEQFF
TGTGCCATCAGTGGTCCGGGACAGGGCCAGGGGGAGCAGTTCTTC
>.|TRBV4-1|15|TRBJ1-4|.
CASSRTDARNEKLFF
TGCGCCAGCAGCCGAACGGACGCACGAAATGAAAAACTGTTTTTT
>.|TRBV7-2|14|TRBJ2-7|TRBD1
CASSFGQGAVEQYF
TGTGCCAGCAGCTTCGGACAGGGTGCCGTCGAGCAGTACTTC
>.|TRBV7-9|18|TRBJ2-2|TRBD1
CASSLWGRGQANTGELFF
TGTGCCAGCAGCTTATGGGGCAGAGGACAGGCGAACACCGGGGAGCTGTTTTTT
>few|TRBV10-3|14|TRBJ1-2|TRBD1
CATMDRGINYGYTF
TGTGCCACCATGGACAGGGGGATTAACTATGGCTACACCTTC
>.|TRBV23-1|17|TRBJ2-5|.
CASSQASGQTIQETQYF
TGCGCCAGCAGTCAAGCCTCCGGACAGACCATCCAAGAGACCCAGTACTTC
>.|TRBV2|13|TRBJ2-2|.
CASSEGYGGELFF
TGTGCCAGCAGTGAGGGGTACGGCGGGGAGCTGTTTTTT
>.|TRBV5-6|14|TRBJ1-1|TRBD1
CASSRTGENTEAFF
TGTGCCAGCAGCCGGACAGGGGAGAACACTGAAGCTTTCTTT
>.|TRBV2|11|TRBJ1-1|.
CASRRNTEAFF
TGTGCCAGCAGGAGAAACACTGAAGCTTTCTTT
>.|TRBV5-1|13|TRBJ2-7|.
CASTPTSSGEQYF
TGCGCCAGCACCCCGACTAGTTCAGGCGAGCAGTACTTC
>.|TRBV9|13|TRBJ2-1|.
CASSAQTNNEQFF
TGTGCCAGCAGCGCCCAAACGAACAATGAGCAGTTCTTC
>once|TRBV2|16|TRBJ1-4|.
CASKEGGMGTNEKLFF
TGTGCCAGCAAGGAAGGGGGAATGGGAACTAATGAAAAACTGTTTTTT
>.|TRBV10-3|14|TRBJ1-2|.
CAISESLANYGYTF
TGTGCCATCAGTGAGTCGTTGGCTAACTATGGCTACACCTTC
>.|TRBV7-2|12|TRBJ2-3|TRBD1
CASSLAQGTQYF
TGTGCCAGCAGCTTAGCACAGGGGACGCAGTATTTT
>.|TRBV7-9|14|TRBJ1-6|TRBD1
CASSPGQGDSPLHF
TGTGCCAGCAGCCCCGGACAGGGGGATTCACCCCTCCACTTT
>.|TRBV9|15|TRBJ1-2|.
CASSVGGRGNYGYTF
TGTGCCAGCAGCGTCGGGGGGCGCGGGAACTATGGCTACACCTTC
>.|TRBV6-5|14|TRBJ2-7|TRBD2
CASSYGGGSYEQYF
TGTGCCAGCAGTTACGGCGGGGGCTCCTACGAGCAGTACTTC
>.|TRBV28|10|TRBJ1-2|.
CASRRGGYTF
TGTGCCAGCAGGCGTGGGGGCTACACCTTC
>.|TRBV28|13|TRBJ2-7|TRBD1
CAGGTGSRYEQYF
TGTGCCGGGGGGACAGGGTCACGCTACGAGCAGTACTTC
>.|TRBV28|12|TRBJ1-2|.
CASSFYSSGYTF
TGTGCCAGCAGTTTCTACAGCTCTGGCTACACCTTC
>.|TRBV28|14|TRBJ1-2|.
CASSFTMGLGGYTF
TGTGCCAGCAGTTTTACAATGGGACTTGGGGGCTACACCTTC
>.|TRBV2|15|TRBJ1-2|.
CASRPLLGTGNGYTF
TGTGCCAGCAGACCCCTCCTGGGGACCGGTAATGGCTACACCTTC
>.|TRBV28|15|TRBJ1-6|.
CASTLRGSKNSPLHF
TGTGCCAGCACCCTTAGGGGCAGCAAAAACTCGCCCCTCCACTTT
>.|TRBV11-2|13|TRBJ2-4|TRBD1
CASRQQGKDIQYF
TGTGCCAGCAGACAACAGGGGAAGGACATTCAGTACTTC
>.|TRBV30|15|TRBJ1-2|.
CAWKILQGGAYGYTF
TGTGCCTGGAAAATACTCCAGGGCGGGGCATATGGCTACACCTTC
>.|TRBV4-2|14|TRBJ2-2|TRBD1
CASSQIDRVGELFF
TGTGCCAGCAGCCAAATAGACAGGGTCGGGGAGCTGTTTTTT
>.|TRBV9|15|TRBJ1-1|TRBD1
CASSVKPKTGGEAFF
TGTGCCAGCAGCGTAAAGCCTAAGACAGGGGGTGAAGCTTTCTTT
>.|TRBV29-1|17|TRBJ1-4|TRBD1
CSVGAGGQGARSGKLFF
TGCAGCGTTGGCGCCGGGGGACAGGGGGCACGTTCAGGAAAACTGTTTTTT
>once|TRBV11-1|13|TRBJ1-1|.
CASSLGGNTEAFF
TGTGCCAGCAGCCTAGGGGGGAACACTGAAGCTTTCTTT
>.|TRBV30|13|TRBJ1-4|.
CAWSAGSGEKLFF
TGTGCCTGGAGTGCTGGGAGTGGGGAAAAACTGTTTTTT
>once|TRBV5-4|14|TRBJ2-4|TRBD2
CASSGGGYKNIQYF
TGTGCCAGCAGCGGCGGGGGTTACAAAAACATTCAGTACTTC
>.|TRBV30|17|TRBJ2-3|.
CAWSAWLTKYSTDTQYF
TGTGCCTGGAGTGCGTGGCTGACCAAATACTCCACAGATACGCAGTATTTT
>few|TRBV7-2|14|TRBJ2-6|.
CASSLWPTARVLTF
TGTGCCAGCAGCTTATGGCCGACCGCCCGTGTCCTGACTTTC
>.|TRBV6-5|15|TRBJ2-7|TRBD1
CASSYPRDSPYEQYF
TGTGCCAGCAGTTACCCCAGGGACAGCCCTTACGAGCAGTACTTC
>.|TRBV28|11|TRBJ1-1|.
CASGVNTEAFF
TGTGCCAGCGGAGTGAACACTGAAGCTTTCTTT
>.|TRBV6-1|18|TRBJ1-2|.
CASSEIRGRSLGNYGYTF
TGTGCCAGCAGTGAAATTCGAGGGAGGAGCTTGGGCAACTATGGCTACACCTTC
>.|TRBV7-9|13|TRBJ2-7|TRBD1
CAGGTGRNYEQYF
TGTGCCGGCGGGACAGGGCGAAACTACGAGCAGTACTTC
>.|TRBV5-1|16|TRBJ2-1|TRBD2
CASSLEGTSGYNEQFF
TGCGCCAGCAGCTTGGAAGGGACTAGCGGGTACAATGAGCAGTTCTTC
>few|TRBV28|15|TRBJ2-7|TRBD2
CASSLLRGGRSEQYF
TGTGCCAGCTCCCTATTGCGGGGGGGCCGCTCCGAGCAGTACTTC
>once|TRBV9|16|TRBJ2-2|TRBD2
CASSVDRKRGGGELFF
TGTGCCAGCAGCGTAGACAGGAAGCGGGGCGGCGGGGAGCTGTTTTTT
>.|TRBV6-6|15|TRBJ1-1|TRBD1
CASSGTGVGNTEAFF
TGTGCCAGCAGTGGGACAGGGGTAGGGAACACTGAAGCTTTCTTT
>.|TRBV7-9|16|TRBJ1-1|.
CASSVWGEGVRTEAFF
TGTGCCAGCAGCGTCTGGGGAGAGGGGGTGAGGACTGAAGCTTTCTTT
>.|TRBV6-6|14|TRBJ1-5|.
CASSYKGRDQPQHF
TGTGCCAGCAGTTACAAGGGGCGCGACCAGCCCCAGCATTTT
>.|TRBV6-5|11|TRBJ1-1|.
CASSQGTEAFF
TGTGCCAGCAGTCAGGGAACTGAAGCTTTCTTT
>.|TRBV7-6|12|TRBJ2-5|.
CASSLRGETQYF
TGTGCCAGCAGCTTACGAGGGGAGACCCAGTACTTC
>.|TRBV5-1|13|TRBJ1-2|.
CASSVSTNYGYTF
TGCGCCAGCAGCGTTTCCACCAACTATGGCTACACCTTC
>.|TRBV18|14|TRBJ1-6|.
CASSPRQDNSPLHF
TGTGCCAGCTCACCCCGACAGGATAATTCACCCCTCCACTTT
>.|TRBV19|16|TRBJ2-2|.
CASSIAGGSNTGELFF
TGTGCCAGTAGTATAGCGGGCGGATCGAACACCGGGGAGCTGTTTTTT
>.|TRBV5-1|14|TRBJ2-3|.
CASSLGAGADTQYF
TGCGCCAGCAGCTTGGGAGCGGGCGCAGATACGCAGTATTTT
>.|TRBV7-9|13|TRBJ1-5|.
CASSLVQGLPQHF
TGTGCCAGCAGCTTAGTCCAGGGGCTACCCCAGCATTTT
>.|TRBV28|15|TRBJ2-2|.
CASSFVGANTGELFF
TGTGCCAGCAGTTTTGTGGGTGCGAACACCGGGGAGCTGTTTTTT
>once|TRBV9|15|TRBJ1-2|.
CASSVNADSLYGYTF
TGTGCCAGCAGCGTAAACGCGGACAGCCTCTATGGCTACACCTTC
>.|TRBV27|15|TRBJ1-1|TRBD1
CASSYQPGTVTEAFF
TGTGCCAGCAGTTACCAGCCCGGGACAGTGACTGAAGCTTTCTTT
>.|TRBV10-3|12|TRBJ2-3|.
CAISESRDTQYF
TGTGCCATCAGTGAGTCGAGAGATACGCAGTATTTT
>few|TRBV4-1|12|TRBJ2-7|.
CASSQETPLGTF
TGCGCCAGCAGCCAAGAAACGCCGTTAGGGACTTTC
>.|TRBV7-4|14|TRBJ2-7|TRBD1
CASSPKGATYEQYF
TGTGCCAGCAGCCCCAAGGGGGCCACCTACGAGCAGTACTTC
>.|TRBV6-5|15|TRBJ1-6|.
CASSRDTLRTSPLHF
TGTGCCAGCAGCCGGGACACCCTACGAACTTCACCCCTCCACTTT